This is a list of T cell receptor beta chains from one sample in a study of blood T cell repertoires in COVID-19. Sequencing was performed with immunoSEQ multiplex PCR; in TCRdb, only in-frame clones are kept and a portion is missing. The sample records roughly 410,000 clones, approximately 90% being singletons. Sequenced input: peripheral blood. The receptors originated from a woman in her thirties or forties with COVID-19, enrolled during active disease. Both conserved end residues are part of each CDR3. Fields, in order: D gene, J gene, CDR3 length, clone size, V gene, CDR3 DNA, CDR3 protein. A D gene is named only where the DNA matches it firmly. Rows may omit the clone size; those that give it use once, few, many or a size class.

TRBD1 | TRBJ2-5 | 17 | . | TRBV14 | TGTGCCAGCAGCACTAAGACAGGGGCGCGCCACCAAGAGACCCAGTACTTC | CASSTKTGARHQETQYF
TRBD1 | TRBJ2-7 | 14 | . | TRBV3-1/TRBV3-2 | TGTGCCAGCAGCCAAGGAAGGGGGCTCGACGAGCAGTACTTC | CASSQGRGLDEQYF
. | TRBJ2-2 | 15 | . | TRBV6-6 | TGTGCCAGCAGTTTAGTCGGTAGAGGGCCCGGGGAGCTGTTTTTT | CASSLVGRGPGELFF
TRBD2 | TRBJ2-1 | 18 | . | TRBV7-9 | TGTGCCAGCAGCTTAGCGCGAGGTATGGGCGGGGGGAAGAATGAGCAGTTCTTC | CASSLARGMGGGKNEQFF
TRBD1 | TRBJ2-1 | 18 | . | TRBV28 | TGTGCCAGCAGTTTTCCTTTACGACAGGGAGACACCTACAATGAGCAGTTCTTC | CASSFPLRQGDTYNEQFF
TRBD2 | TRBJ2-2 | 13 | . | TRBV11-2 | TGTGCCAGCAGCTTACAGAGCGGGAAAGGGCTGTTTTTT | CASSLQSGKGLFF
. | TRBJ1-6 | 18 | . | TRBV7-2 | TGTGCCAGCAGCCCCAACCTTTTTTCAGGCCTTCTTTATTCACCCCTCCACTTT | CASSPNLFSGLLYSPLHF
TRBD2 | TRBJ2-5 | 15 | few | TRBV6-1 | TGTGCCAGCAGTGAATTAGCGGGGGGGCCAGAGACCCAGTACTTC | CASSELAGGPETQYF
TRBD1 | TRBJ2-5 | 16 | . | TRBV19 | TGTGCCAGTAGCTACAGGGGGCTTGGGGGGCAAGAGACCCAGTACTTC | CASSYRGLGGQETQYF
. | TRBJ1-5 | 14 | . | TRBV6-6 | TGTGCCATTTCACGGGAATACAGCAATCAGCCCCAGCATTTT | CAISREYSNQPQHF
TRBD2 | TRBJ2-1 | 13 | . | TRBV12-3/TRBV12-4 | TGTGCCAGCAAGTCGACTAGCGGGGGCCCGCAGTTCTTC | CASKSTSGGPQFF
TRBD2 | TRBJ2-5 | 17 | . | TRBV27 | TGTGCCAGCAGTCGACGACTAGCGGGAGGGCCGAGAGAGACCCAGTACTTC | CASSRRLAGGPRETQYF
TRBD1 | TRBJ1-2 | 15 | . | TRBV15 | TGTGCCACCAGCGGGCCTCCGGGACAGGGTAACGGCTACACCTTC | CATSGPPGQGNGYTF
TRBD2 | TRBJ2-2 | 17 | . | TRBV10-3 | TGTGCCATCACGGCACGCGGGGGGCTGGGGGACACCGGGGAGCTGTTTTTT | CAITARGGLGDTGELFF
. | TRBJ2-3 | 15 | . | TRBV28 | TGTGCCAGCAGTTTCACCAGCGGCCTAGCAGATACGCAGTATTTT | CASSFTSGLADTQYF
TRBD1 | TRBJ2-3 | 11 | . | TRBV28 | TGTGCCAGCAGTACCCGGGACAGAAAGTATTTT | CASSTRDRKYF
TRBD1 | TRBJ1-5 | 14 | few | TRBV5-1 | TGCGCCAGCAGCCCCGGGACAGGGGAACAGCCCCAGCATTTT | CASSPGTGEQPQHF
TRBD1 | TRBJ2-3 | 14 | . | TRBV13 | TGTGCCAGCAACGACAGGGGGAGCACAGATACGCAGTATTTT | CASNDRGSTDTQYF
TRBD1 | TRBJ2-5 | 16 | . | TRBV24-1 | TGTGCCACCAGTGATTTGCCCGGACAGGGTAAAGAGACCCAGTACTTC | CATSDLPGQGKETQYF
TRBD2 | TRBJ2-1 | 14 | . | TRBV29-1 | TGCAGCGGTAGGGGACTAGCGGGACGCAATGAGCAGTTCTTC | CSGRGLAGRNEQFF
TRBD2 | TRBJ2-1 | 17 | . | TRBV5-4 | TGTGCCAGCAGCTTGTCTCCCCCTAGCGGGAGTTTAAATGAGCAGTTCTTC | CASSLSPPSGSLNEQFF
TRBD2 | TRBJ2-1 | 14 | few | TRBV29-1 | TGCAGCGTTGGTGAACTAGCGGAATACAATGAGCAGTTCTTC | CSVGELAEYNEQFF
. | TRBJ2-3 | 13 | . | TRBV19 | TGTGCCAGTAGTCTGGGCCTGACAGATACGCAGTATTTT | CASSLGLTDTQYF
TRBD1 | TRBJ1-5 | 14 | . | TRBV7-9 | TGTGCCAGCAGCCCAACAGGGGGGGAACAGCCCCAGCATTTT | CASSPTGGEQPQHF
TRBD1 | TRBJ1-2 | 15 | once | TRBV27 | TGTGCCAGCAGTACAGGACAGGGTTTCGGCTATGGCTACACCTTC | CASSTGQGFGYGYTF
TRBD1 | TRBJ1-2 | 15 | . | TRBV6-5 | TGTGCCAGCAGCAAGGGACAGGGAGGGGGTCAGGGCTACACCTTC | CASSKGQGGGQGYTF
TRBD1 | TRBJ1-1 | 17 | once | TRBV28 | TGTGCCAGCAGTTCGACAGGGGCGAATCCGGCGAACACTGAAGCTTTCTTT | CASSSTGANPANTEAFF
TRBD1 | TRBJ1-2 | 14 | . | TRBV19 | TGTGCCAGTATCCCGACAGGGCACAACTATGGCTACACCTTC | CASIPTGHNYGYTF
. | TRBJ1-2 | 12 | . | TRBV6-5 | TGTGCCAGCAGATCAGGGGTGTATGGCTACACCTTC | CASRSGVYGYTF
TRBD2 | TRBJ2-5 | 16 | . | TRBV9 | TGTGCCAGCAGCCCCCGGGGAGGGCGGAACCAAGAGACCCAGTACTTC | CASSPRGGRNQETQYF
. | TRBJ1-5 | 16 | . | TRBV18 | TGTGCCAGCTCACCAGGGTCCCGGGGGGGCAATCAGCCCCAGCATTTT | CASSPGSRGGNQPQHF
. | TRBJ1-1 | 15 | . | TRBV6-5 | TGTGCCAGCAGTTACGGGGCTTTAGGGAACACTGAAGCTTTCTTT | CASSYGALGNTEAFF
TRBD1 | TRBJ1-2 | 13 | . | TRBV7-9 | TGTGCCAGCAGCGCGGGACAGGTGGGGAGCTACACCTTC | CASSAGQVGSYTF
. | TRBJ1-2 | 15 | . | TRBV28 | TGTGCCAGCAGTTCGGCCGACAGGTCCTTCTATGGCTACACCTTC | CASSSADRSFYGYTF
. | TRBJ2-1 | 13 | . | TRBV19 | TGTGCCAGTAGTATAGATCAAGGTGGAGGGCAGTTCTTC | CASSIDQGGGQFF
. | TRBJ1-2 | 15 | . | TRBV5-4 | TGTGCCAGCAGCCTAGCTGAAACAGGGAGCTATGGCTACACCTTC | CASSLAETGSYGYTF
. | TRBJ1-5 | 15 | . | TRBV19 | TGTGCCAGTATCGGCAGGGGAAGTGGCAATCAGCCCCAGCATTTT | CASIGRGSGNQPQHF
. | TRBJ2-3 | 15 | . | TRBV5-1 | TGCGCCAGCAGCTTCAGTAATTTAAGCACAGATACGCAGTATTTT | CASSFSNLSTDTQYF
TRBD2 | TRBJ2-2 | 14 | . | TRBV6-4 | TGTGCCAGCGCCAGCGGGGGCGGCACCGGGGAGCTGTTTTTT | CASASGGGTGELFF
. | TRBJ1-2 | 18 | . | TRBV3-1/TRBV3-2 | TGTGCCAGCAGCCTCTATACCCGTGGACAGCTAGGAGGCTATGGCTACACCTTC | CASSLYTRGQLGGYGYTF
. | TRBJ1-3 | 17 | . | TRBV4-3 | TGCGCCAGCAGCCTCAATCCCTCGGCAGGGAGGTCAAGCACCATATATTTT | CASSLNPSAGRSSTIYF
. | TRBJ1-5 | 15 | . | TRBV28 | TGTGCCAGCACCCTCGGTGGCAGGGCGAGGCAGCCCCAGCATTTT | CASTLGGRARQPQHF
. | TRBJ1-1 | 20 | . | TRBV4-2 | TGTGCCAGCAGCCAAGGTCCCCCCCCGGGCAGGGCCAGTAAGAACACTGAAGCTTTCTTT | CASSQGPPPGRASKNTEAFF